The 10 T cell receptor beta chains below come from one sample, sequenced in a study of CD8 T cells in Susac syndrome. Random-hexamer reverse transcription was applied to about 0.5 to 1 ug RNA. TCRdb reprocessed the immunoSEQ multiplex PCR reads via MiXCR and lists one record per CDR3 protein. The data hold 160,000 or so distinct CDR3 sequences, with approximately 96% observed a single time. The sample taken for sequencing was CD4+ T cells from PBMCs. These TCRs come from a human donor with Susac syndrome.

The J gene is TRBJ2-1, the V gene TRBV15, with TRBD1 matching over 10 bases. V was pared by 4 bases and J by 9 bases, with 6 bases of the junction left unmatched. Looked up from germline, CDR1 is LNHNV and CDR2 is YYDKDF (reference sequence). CDR3 length: 14 amino acids. The CDR3 DNA reads TGTGCCACCAGCACGGGACAGGGGATTTTTGAGCAGTTCTTC. Encoded protein: CATSTGQGIFEQFF.

The rearrangement joins TRBV5-4 to TRBJ2-5; 9 bases are shared with TRBD2. The CDR3 covers 14 residues. Trimming cost V 4 bases and J 10 bases; bases outside gene matches: 11. Per germline, CDR1 SGHNT and CDR2 YYREEE (reference sequence). The CDR3 protein is CASSLPGLARDQYF. As DNA, the CDR3 is TGTGCCAGCAGCCTCCCGGGACTAGCCCGCGACCAGTACTTC.

CDR3 bases: TGCAGCGTTGAAGCCGTCCCCGGGGCTATGGAAGCTTTCTTT. This translates into CSVEAVPGAMEAFF. This sequence joins TRBV29-1 and TRBJ1-1, with TRBD1 as a possible D gene (5 bases). Trimming removed 1 base at V and 8 bases at J, with 17 bases between. Per germline, CDR1 SQVTM and CDR2 ANQGSEA. This CDR3 is 14 amino acids long.

CDR3 sequence (DNA): TGTGCCAGCAGTCCCCACAGGGGATACACTGAAGCTTTCTTT. Amino acid sequence: CASSPHRGYTEAFF. V usage is TRBV28 and J usage is TRBJ1-1; TRBD1 aligns across 7 bases. CDR1 is MDHEN and CDR2 is SYDVKM in the germline V gene. J was trimmed by 3 bases and V by 5 bases; bases with no gene match: 6. The CDR3 length is 14 residues.

The V and J genes are TRBV5-1 and TRBJ1-2; D gene ambiguous. The germline V gene has CDR1 SGHRS and CDR2 YFSETQ. The CDR3 loop spans 15 amino acids. Trimming stripped 4 bases from V and 0 bases from J, with 13 bases between. CDR3 in DNA: TGCGCCAGCAGCGAGTGGTCGAGCCCTAACTATGGCTACACCTTC. It is translated as CASSEWSSPNYGYTF.

V and J are TRBV20-1 and TRBJ1-2; TRBD1 matches at 7 bases. The V gene's germline CDR1 is DFQATT and CDR2 SNEGSKA (reference sequence). This CDR3 spans 15 amino acids. V was clipped by 4 bases and J by 3 bases; unmatched bases: 11. As DNA, the CDR3 is TGCAGTGCTACGCCGTTGGGACAGCTAGACTATGGCTACACCTTC. Translation: CSATPLGQLDYGYTF.

The chain has TRBV18 and TRBJ2-7, with TRBD1 as a possible D gene (7 bases). The CDR3 loop spans 14 amino acids. CDR1 is KGHSH, CDR2 LQKENI, per germline. Trimming removed 3 bases at V and 5 bases at J, with 14 bases between. The CDR3 region has the DNA TGTGCCAGCTCACCCGCAGGGGGGATCAACGAGCAGTACTTC. Its protein product is CASSPAGGINEQYF.

The CDR3 loop is CASSVRTGKGGELFF. CDR3 nucleotide sequence: TGTGCCAGCAGCGTGCGGACAGGGAAGGGCGGGGAGCTGTTTTTT. The V and J genes are TRBV9 and TRBJ2-2, with TRBD1 matching 8 bases. CDR3 length: 15 residues. Unmatched junction bases numbered 7, after V lost 2 bases and J lost 7 bases. Germline CDR1 and CDR2: SGDLS and YYNGEE.

The rearrangement links TRBV19 to TRBJ1-2; 11 nucleotides match TRBD1. The trim removed 9 bases at V and 5 bases at J, leaving 2 bases unmatched. The CDR3 totals 12 residues. Looked up from germline, CDR1 is LNHDA and CDR2 is SQIVND (reference sequence). The CDR3, as DNA: TGTGCCAGCGGGGACAGGGGGTATGGCTACACCTTC. Amino acids: CASGDRGYGYTF.

The chain couples TRBV29-1 to TRBJ2-1; maybe TRBD1 (5 bases). CDR1 is SQVTM, CDR2 ANQGSEA, per germline. V lost 7 bases to trimming and J lost 2 bases, with 15 bases between them. The CDR3 runs to 14 residues. DNA for the CDR3: TGCAGCGCCCAACCAGGGTTAGCCTACAATGAGCAGTTCTTC. Its translation is CSAQPGLAYNEQFF.